The 30 T cell receptor beta chains below come from one sample, sequenced in a study of OX40 agonist ivuxolimab in advanced cancers. TCRdb's table, derived via immunoSEQ multiplex PCR, lists solely in-frame clones and lacks some. The sample records under 150,000 clones, roughly 91% being singletons. The sample here was CD4+ or CD8+ T cells sorted from blood, taken in a trial of the OX40 agonist ivuxolimab. The origin of the receptors is an adult with an advanced solid tumor such as melanoma, head and neck, liver or kidney cancer.

The chain joins TRBV6-6 to TRBJ2-7, with 11 positions matching TRBD2. Germline CDR1 and CDR2: MNHNY and SVGAGI (reference sequence). J lost 3 bases, V lost 7 bases, and 8 bases had no gene match. The CDR3 has 15 residues. CDR3 in amino acids: CASINPSGGNYEQYF. The DNA for the CDR3 is TGTGCCAGCATCAACCCTAGCGGGGGGAACTACGAGCAGTACTTC.

The chain has TRBV20-1 and TRBJ1-2; no reliable D call. The CDR3 loop spans 10 amino acids. From germline, CDR1 is DFQATT and CDR2 SNEGSKA (reference sequence). The V end lost 1 base, the J end lost 7 bases, and 4 bases lay between the germline ends. CDR3 protein: CSARGGGYTF. DNA for the CDR3: TGCAGTGCTAGAGGGGGTGGCTACACCTTC.

The chain joins TRBV5-5 to TRBJ1-3; D remains ambiguous. V was trimmed by 4 bases and J by 2 bases, leaving 10 bases between them. Germline CDR1 is SGHKS and CDR2 is YYEKEE (reference sequence). The length of the CDR3 is 14 residues. The CDR3 loop reads CASSMGKAGNTIYF. CDR3 nucleotides: TGTGCCAGCAGCATGGGGAAGGCTGGAAACACCATATATTTT. The variable domain in full, with the rest retrieved from reference TRBV5-5 and TRBJ1-3, is DAGVTQSPTHLIKTRGQQVTLRCSPISGHKSVSWYQQVLGQGPQFIFQYYEKEERGRGNFPDRFSARQFPNYSSELNVNALLLGDSALYLCASSMGKAGNTIYFGEGSWLTVV.

This rearrangement joins TRBV6-6 to TRBJ2-7; the match to TRBD1 covers 7 bases. The V gene's germline CDR1 is MNHNY and CDR2 SVGAGI (reference sequence). CDR3 length equals 14 residues. V shed 5 bases, J shed 2 bases, and the junction held 6 bases outside the gene matches. CDR3 sequence reads: CASSGRDSAYEQYF. In DNA form, the CDR3 reads TGTGCCAGCAGTGGCCGGGACAGTGCCTACGAGCAGTACTTC.

The chain recombines TRBV28 with TRBJ1-5; the D is unclear. This CDR3 spans 15 amino acids. Germline-derived CDR1 and CDR2 are MDHEN and SYDVKM. V was clipped by 7 bases and J by 4 bases, with 17 bases between them. CDR3 region: CASNGGVVENQPQHF. CDR3 nucleotides: TGTGCCAGCAACGGAGGTGTCGTTGAAAATCAGCCCCAGCATTTT.

The chain couples TRBV5-4 to TRBJ2-7, with 13 nucleotides matching TRBD2. Germline CDR1 reads SGHNT; CDR2 reads YYREEE (reference sequence). The CDR3 is 16 residues long. V dropped 4 bases and J dropped 2; count of bases not matched to a gene: 6. Written as DNA, the CDR3 is TGTGCCAGCAGCCCCTCCGGGACTAGCGGGACCTACGAGCAGTACTTC. It is translated as CASSPSGTSGTYEQYF.

This clone was seen just once. The gene calls are TRBV23-1 and TRBJ1-5; D not resolved. TRBV23-1 is an ORF for which the function is uncertain. The CDR3 covers 12 residues. The V end was cut by 11 bases, the J end by 7 bases, with 15 bases between. CDR3 protein: CAPRRGHQPQHF. The DNA for the CDR3 is TGCGCCCCCCGTCGGGGTCACCAGCCCCAGCATTTT.

The chain is built from TRBV7-2 and TRBJ2-5; the D is unclear. CDR1 is SGHTA and CDR2 is FQGNSA in the germline V gene. V was clipped by 5 bases and J by 5 bases, with 15 bases between them. The CDR3 runs to 14 residues. The CDR3 DNA is TGTGCCAGCAGCCCGCTCGGGCCACGGGAGACCCAGTACTTC. Protein sequence: CASSPLGPRETQYF. The full variable domain, its missing parts supplied by reference TRBV7-2 and TRBJ2-5, is GAGVSQSPSNKVTEKGKDVELRCDPISGHTALYWYRQSLGQGLEFLIYFQGNSAPDKSGLPSDRFSAERTGGSVSTLTIQRTQQEDSAVYLCASSPLGPRETQYFGPGTRLLVL.

This clone was seen once. Other nucleotide sequences from this sample produce the same CDR3. V usage is TRBV5-1 and J usage is TRBJ1-2; D is unclear. Germline CDR1 is SGHRS and CDR2 is YFSETQ. This CDR3 has 13 residues. Trimming took 3 bases from V and 4 from J, leaving 10 bases between them. This chain's CDR3 is CASSSGRLYGYTF. CDR3 bases: TGCGCCAGCAGCTCCGGACGGCTCTATGGCTACACCTTC.

In DNA, the CDR3 is TGTGCCAGCAGTGGGATTCGGGGGACAGGAAACACTGAAGCTTTCTTT. It specifies CASSGIRGTGNTEAFF. The rearrangement uses TRBV6-1 and TRBJ1-1; TRBD1 aligns across 8 bases. Germline values: CDR1 MNHNS, CDR2 SASEGT. Unmatched junction bases numbered 9, after V lost 4 bases and J lost 2 bases. The CDR3 sequence is 16 residues long.

V is TRBV7-2 and J is TRBJ1-2, with D hard to call. Trimming pared 1 base from V and 0 bases from J, leaving 6 bases between. Per the germline V gene, CDR1 is SGHTA and CDR2 is FQGNSA. The CDR3 has 14 residues. DNA of the CDR3: TGTGCCAGCAGCTTAGTGAAGGCTAACTATGGCTACACCTTC. As protein: CASSLVKANYGYTF. Supplemented by reference TRBV7-2 and TRBJ1-2, the full variable domain reads GAGVSQSPSNKVTEKGKDVELRCDPISGHTALYWYRQSLGQGLEFLIYFQGNSAPDKSGLPSDRFSAERTGGSVSTLTIQRTQQEDSAVYLCASSLVKANYGYTFGSGTRLTVV.

The chain uses TRBV4-3 and TRBJ1-3; the D gene is possibly TRBD1 (6 bases). The CDR3 sequence is 17 residues long. V was cut by 0 bases and J by 0 bases, with 12 bases left in between. Per the germline V gene, CDR1 is LGHNA and CDR2 is YSLEER. The CDR3 DNA follows: TGCGCCAGCAGCCAAGAGCTTACAGGGCTCTCTGGAAACACCATATATTTT. Translating gives CASSQELTGLSGNTIYF.

The chain recombines TRBV2 with TRBJ2-7; no reliable D call. V was shortened by 5 bases and J by 8 bases, with 16 bases between the two germline ends. CDR1 is SNHLY, CDR2 FYNNEI, per germline. CDR3 size: 13 residues. This CDR3 reads CASSIRTANKQYF. The DNA for the CDR3 is TGTGCCAGCAGTATCCGGACCGCTAATAAGCAGTACTTC. Based on the CDR3 plus reference TRBV2 and TRBJ2-7, the full variable domain is EPEVTQTPSHQVTQMGQEVILRCVPISNHLYFYWYRQILGQKVEFLVSFYNNEISEKSEIFDDQFSVERPDGSNFTLKIRSTKLEDSAMYFCASSIRTANKQYFGPGTRLTVT.

The rearrangement joins TRBV30 to TRBJ1-6, with a weak D call TRBD1 (5 bases). The V gene's germline CDR1 is GTSNPN and CDR2 SVGIG (reference sequence). The CDR3 has 15 amino acids. Trimming removed 0 bases from V and 6 bases from J, with 12 bases in between. The CDR3 bases are TGTGCCTGGAGTGTACAGGCAGGGCTTAATTCACCCCTCCACTTT. As protein: CAWSVQAGLNSPLHF.

V and J are TRBV18 and TRBJ1-1, with D tentatively TRBD1 (5 bases). V was trimmed by 4 bases and J by 4 bases, leaving 16 bases between them. Germline CDR1 reads KGHSH; CDR2 reads LQKENI. This CDR3 is 15 amino acids long. In nucleotides, the CDR3 is TGTGCCAGCTCACGTCTTGCAGGGATTGGCACTGAAGCTTTCTTT. Its protein is CASSRLAGIGTEAFF.

This chain uses TRBV28 with TRBJ2-4; perhaps TRBD1 as D (5 bases). Trimming left V 4 bases short and J 7 bases short, with 11 bases between. The V gene's germline CDR1 is MDHEN and CDR2 SYDVKM. This CDR3 region has 13 residues. The CDR3 is CASSSPGKNIQYF. The CDR3, as DNA: TGTGCCAGCAGTTCCCCAGGGAAGAACATTCAGTACTTC.

This chain links TRBV4-3 with TRBJ1-1, with D possibly being TRBD1 (6 bases). Germline CDR1 LGHNA, CDR2 YSLEER. The CDR3 has 15 residues. Trimming took off 4 bases at V and 0 bases at J, with 12 bases between the two ends. CDR3 nucleotides: TGCGCCAGCAGCCCCCGGACAGTACTGAACACTGAAGCTTTCTTT. Amino acid sequence: CASSPRTVLNTEAFF.

The table lists this clone with a count of one. The rearrangement uses TRBV5-4 and TRBJ1-6; TRBD1 matches 7 bases. Looked up from germline, CDR1 is SGHNT and CDR2 is YYREEE (reference sequence). The CDR3 sequence is 15 residues long. V lost 0 bases to trimming and J lost 8 bases; unmatched junction nucleotides: 5. The CDR3 sequence: CASSLGTGEYSPLHF. CDR3 in DNA: TGTGCCAGCAGCTTGGGGACAGGTGAATATTCACCCCTCCACTTT.

V is TRBV4-1 and J is TRBJ2-7; D is undetermined. The V end lost 1 base, the J end lost 5 bases, and 12 bases lay between the germline ends. CDR1 and CDR2 (germline): MGHRA, YSYEKL. The CDR3 is 14 amino acids. The CDR3 reads CASSQVLRRNEQYF. The CDR3 DNA sequence: TGCGCCAGCAGCCAAGTCCTGAGGAGAAACGAGCAGTACTTC.

This clone came up a few times. V and J are TRBV7-2 and TRBJ2-3; possibly TRBD2 for D (6 bases). The germline gives CDR1 SGHTA, CDR2 FQGNSA. V lost 2 bases and J lost 8, with 14 bases in between. The CDR3 contains 14 residues. CDR3: CASSLSRPEGTQYF. The CDR3 DNA reads TGTGCCAGCAGCTTAAGTCGGCCGGAGGGTACGCAGTATTTT.

In this sample, this clone turned up once. The chain employs TRBV5-8 and TRBJ1-1, with a weak D call TRBD1 (5 bases). CDR1 is SGHTS, CDR2 YDEGEE, per germline. Trimming removed 4 bases from V and 1 base from J, with 11 bases in between. There are 14 residues in the CDR3. The CDR3 reads CASSADRTNTEAFF. CDR3 nucleotide sequence: TGTGCCAGCAGCGCTGACAGAACGAACACTGAAGCTTTCTTT.

The chain has TRBV5-4 and TRBJ2-3, with TRBD1 matching 9 bases. J was trimmed by 4 bases and V by 4 bases; bases with no gene match: 4. Germline V lookup: CDR1 SGHNT, CDR2 YYREEE (reference sequence). The CDR3 length is 14 residues. The CDR3 DNA is TGTGCCAGCAGCCTCCGACAGGGGGCAGATACGCAGTATTTT. This gives the protein CASSLRQGADTQYF. The complete variable domain, with remaining parts taken from reference TRBV5-4 and TRBJ2-3, reads ETGVTQSPTHLIKTRGQQVTLRCSSQSGHNTVSWYQQALGQGPQFIFQYYREEENGRGNFPPRFSGLQFPNYSSELNVNALELDDSALYLCASSLRQGADTQYFGPGTRLTVL.

This clone has a single count. V gene TRBV27 combines with J gene TRBJ2-5, with 8 positions matching TRBD2. Losses at the gene ends were 3 bases for V and 5 bases for J; bases not matched to a gene: 5. CDR3 length equals 14 residues. Germline CDR1 is MNHEY and CDR2 is SMNVEV (reference sequence). The CDR3 DNA follows: TGTGCCAGCAGTTTTGGCGGGGGGAGCGAGACCCAGTACTTC. As protein: CASSFGGGSETQYF.

The CDR3 nucleotides are TGTGCCAGCACGTCGCAATTCACCGGGGAGCTGTTTTTT. Protein sequence: CASTSQFTGELFF. The V gene is TRBV2, the J gene TRBJ2-2; D gene unclear. This CDR3 spans 13 amino acids. V lost 7 bases and J 4 bases, leaving 10 bases between the germline ends. The germline gives CDR1 SNHLY, CDR2 FYNNEI.

J is TRBJ1-1 and V is TRBV6-1; the D gene is possibly TRBD1 (6 bases). V gave up 5 bases and J gave up 4 bases, with 17 bases separating them. The CDR3 extends over 15 amino acids. Looked up from germline, CDR1 is MNHNS and CDR2 is SASEGT. The chain's CDR3 is CASSPGGGWGTEAFF. The CDR3 bases are TGTGCCAGCAGTCCCGGGGGGGGCTGGGGCACTGAAGCTTTCTTT.

J is TRBJ1-4 and V is TRBV28; D gene uncertain. V was shortened by 2 bases and J by 6 bases, with 7 bases between the two germline ends. CDR3 length: 13 amino acids. Germline V gene sequence: CDR1 MDHEN, CDR2 SYDVKM. The CDR3 reads CASSLNLHEKLFF. In nucleotides, the CDR3 is TGTGCCAGCAGTTTAAATTTACATGAAAAACTGTTTTTT.

V gene TRBV5-1 combines with J gene TRBJ1-2; TRBD1 might be the D (6 bases). The germline V gene encodes CDR1 SGHRS and CDR2 YFSETQ. CDR3 size: 13 residues. Trimming pared 0 bases from V and 6 bases from J, leaving 9 bases between. In DNA form, the CDR3 reads TGCGCCAGCAGCTTGGGCGGGGGCGATGGCTACACCTTC. Translation: CASSLGGGDGYTF.

The chain is built from TRBV10-1 and TRBJ2-3; TRBD1 is a possible D gene (5 bases). V was clipped by 3 bases and J by 0 bases, with 16 bases between them. The germline V gene has CDR1 WNHNN and CDR2 SYGVQD (reference sequence). The CDR3 length is 17 residues. The CDR3 DNA reads TGCGCCAGCAGTGACCAAGTTGGGGCAGGCAGCACAGATACGCAGTATTTT. Translation gives CASSDQVGAGSTDTQYF.

The DNA for the CDR3 is TGTGCCAGCAGCTTAAGCCGGGCTCTGAACACCGGGGAGCTGTTTTTT. Translated, it gives CASSLSRALNTGELFF. The genes are TRBV7-2 and TRBJ2-2; D unresolved. V was clipped by 2 bases and J by 1 base, with 11 bases between them. The CDR3 has 16 residues. Germline assignment: CDR1 SGHTA and CDR2 FQGNSA. Combining the CDR3 with reference TRBV7-2 and TRBJ2-2 gives the whole variable domain GAGVSQSPSNKVTEKGKDVELRCDPISGHTALYWYRQSLGQGLEFLIYFQGNSAPDKSGLPSDRFSAERTGGSVSTLTIQRTQQEDSAVYLCASSLSRALNTGELFFGEGSRLTVL.

This clone was detected once. The J gene is TRBJ2-7, the V gene TRBV6-5, with TRBD1 as a possible D gene (6 bases). Germline assignment: CDR1 MNHEY and CDR2 SVGAGI. The CDR3 runs to 14 residues. V gave up 5 bases and J gave up 5 bases, with 16 bases separating them. The CDR3 DNA reads TGTGCCAGCAGTGAACCAGGGGAGTTACACGAGCAGTACTTC. Translating gives CASSEPGELHEQYF.